These T cell receptor beta chains were read from a single sample in a study of shared clonotypes between healthy human individuals. The table came from immunoSEQ multiplex PCR; TCRdb's copy has only in-frame clones and leaves some out. Counted here are 1.4 million or so clones, approximately 98.5% occurring once; the ten biggest clones make up 0.36%. Sequencing used naive CD4+ T cells sorted from blood. The origin of the receptors is a man aged 25-45 years in good health. CDR3s leave out the opening cysteine and the closing phenylalanine or tryptophan. The order of the fields is V gene, CDR3 protein.

TRBV6-5 ASSYYGTGEYNEQF
TRBV6-5 ASRPTGLPYNEQF
TRBV2 ASSAEGGEPQH
TRBV5-1 ASGRGADTQY
TRBV6-6 ASSAGTPSYEQY
TRBV5-1 ASSFGDRDRQKLF
TRBV18 ASSPRTGSGTDTQY
TRBV29-1 SVVAWGPFLYGYT
TRBV6-1 ASSGRQSPSGHSYEQY
TRBV27 ASGRSGGRLGEQY
TRBV18 ASAGQGLNTEAF
TRBV11-2 ASSLEAGGSLYEQY
TRBV6-5 ASRRDRSTDTQY
TRBV18 ASSPFRDRGTNEQF
TRBV5-6 ASSLGPRTSTDTQY
TRBV18 ASSPLGSTGELF